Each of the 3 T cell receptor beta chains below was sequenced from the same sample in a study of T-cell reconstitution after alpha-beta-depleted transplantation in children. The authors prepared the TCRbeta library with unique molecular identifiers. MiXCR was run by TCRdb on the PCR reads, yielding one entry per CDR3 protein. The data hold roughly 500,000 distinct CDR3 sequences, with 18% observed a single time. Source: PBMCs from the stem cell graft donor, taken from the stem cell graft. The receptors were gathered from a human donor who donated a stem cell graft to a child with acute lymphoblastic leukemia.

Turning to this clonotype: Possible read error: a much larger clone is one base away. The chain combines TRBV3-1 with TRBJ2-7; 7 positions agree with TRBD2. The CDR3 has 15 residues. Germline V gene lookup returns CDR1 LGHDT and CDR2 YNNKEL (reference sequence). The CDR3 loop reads CAISRTGTTTYEQYF. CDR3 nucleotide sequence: TGTGCCATCAGCCGAACCGGGACTACGACCTACGAGCAGTACTTC.

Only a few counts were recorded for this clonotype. The CDR3 protein is CASSQRLAGGLDNEQFF. In nucleotides, the CDR3 is TGCGCCAGCAGCCAAAGACTAGCGGGAGGGCTAGACAATGAGCAGTTCTTC. The rearrangement uses TRBV4-1 and TRBJ2-1, with 14 bases fitting TRBD2. The germline V gene has CDR1 MGHRA and CDR2 YSYEKL. With V trimmed by 2 bases and J by 5 bases, 5 bases remained unmatched. The CDR3 spans 17 residues.

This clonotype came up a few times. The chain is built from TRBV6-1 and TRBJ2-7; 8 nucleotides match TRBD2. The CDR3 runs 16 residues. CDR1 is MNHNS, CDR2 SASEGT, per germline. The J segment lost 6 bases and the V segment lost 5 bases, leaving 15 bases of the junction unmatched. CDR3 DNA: TGTGCCAGCAGTCCCCCTGTAGCGGGGAGGGGTGGCGAGCAGTACTTC. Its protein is CASSPPVAGRGGEQYF.